This T cell receptor (beta chain) was profiled in a study of cytomegalovirus exposure and HLA in healthy donors. Regarding the study as a whole: A later analysis reportedly identified an Asian-associated ancestry cluster as carrying fewer N-insertions than the approximately 640-donor mean.

For this clone: Its antigen remains unknown.

Amplification used 60 Vbeta primers and 13 Jbeta primers. TCRdb's copy holds only in-frame clones and misses some; the assay was immunoSEQ multiplex PCR. Among 220,000 or so clones, roughly 70% were seen once, and the ten largest hold less than 2%. V lost 8 bases and J 0 bases, leaving 5 bases between the germline ends. From germline, CDR1 is SNHLY and CDR2 FYNNEI. The CDR3 runs to 12 residues. The J gene is TRBJ2-1, the V gene TRBV2; no definite D call. The clonotype was recovered from a woman aged 25 to 45 in good health and CMV-seronegative. Sequencing was done on a sample of PBMCs. The CDR3 is CASGISYNEQFF. CDR3 in DNA: TGTGCCAGCGGCATCTCCTACAATGAGCAGTTCTTC.